This record looks at one TCR beta chain sequence and its context. Libraries were prepared by immunoSEQ multiplex PCR; TCRdb keeps only in-frame clonotypes and omits some of them. The sample shows 350,000 to 500,000 clones, approximately 90% of them seen only once. Participant-given clinical history determined each cohort assignment. This sample was taken from a study of blood T cell repertoires in COVID-19. The overall study: From T cells, B-cell-depleted T cells, or PBMCs came the material, which was cDNA or gDNA.

The receptor comes from a woman younger than 30 who had been exposed to COVID-19. The sample was PBMCs or T cells enriched from blood (not recorded which).

The CDR3 nucleotides read TGTGCCAGTAGTAGCCTCAGGGGGCCCCCCTACGAGCAGTACTTC. The encoded protein is CASSSLRGPPYEQYF. The chain joins TRBV19 to TRBJ2-7; 8 nucleotides line up with TRBD1. Germline loops: CDR1 LNHDA, CDR2 SQIVND (reference sequence). V gave up 4 bases and J gave up 2 bases; unmatched junction bases: 7. This CDR3 comprises 15 residues.